Listed below are T cell receptor beta chains from one sample, sequenced in a study of radiotherapy plus CTLA-4 blockade in lung cancer. Produced via immunoSEQ multiplex PCR; TCRdb's table is partial and in-frame only. Of over 14,000 clones in the sample, around three quarters are singletons; the top ten hold 46%. The sample was peripheral blood, taken from a patient treated with radiotherapy plus ipilimumab. These TCRs come from a human donor with non-small cell lung cancer whose response to radiotherapy plus ipilimumab could not be evaluated. The CDR3 runs from the conserved cysteine through the conserved F or W. The order of the fields is CDR3 length, J gene, D gene, V gene, clone size, CDR3 DNA, CDR3 protein. A D gene is named only where the DNA matches it firmly. Clone size is stated in some rows and not others, as once, few, many or a class when expanded.

length: 13
J: TRBJ1-1
D: -
V: TRBV30
size: -
DNA: TGTGCCTGGAGTACGGACAGGAACACTGAAGCTTTCTTT
CDR3: CAWSTDRNTEAFF

length: 16
J: TRBJ1-1
D: -
V: TRBV9
size: -
DNA: TGTGCCAGCAGCTCTGACGATTGGGGACAGAACACTGAAGCTTTCTTT
CDR3: CASSSDDWGQNTEAFF

length: 14
J: TRBJ2-3
D: TRBD2
V: TRBV5-1
size: -
DNA: TGCGCCAGCAGCATCCGGGGGGGGACAGATACGCAGTATTTT
CDR3: CASSIRGGTDTQYF

length: 16
J: TRBJ1-4
D: -
V: TRBV9
size: few
DNA: TGTGCCAGCAGCGTAGCTCCCGGAGCAACTAATGAAAAACTGTTTTTT
CDR3: CASSVAPGATNEKLFF

length: 18
J: TRBJ2-1
D: TRBD2
V: TRBV10-1
size: -
DNA: TGCGCCAGCAGTGAGTCGACAGAGCGGGGGGGGCAATACAATGAGCAGTTCTTC
CDR3: CASSESTERGGQYNEQFF

length: 15
J: TRBJ2-1
D: TRBD2
V: TRBV18
size: -
DNA: TGTGCCAGCTCACCACGCGGGGGGGCCAAGAATGAGCAGTTCTTC
CDR3: CASSPRGGAKNEQFF

length: 16
J: TRBJ2-2
D: TRBD2
V: TRBV19
size: -
DNA: TGTGCCAGTAGTACCGGACTAGCGGGGTTCACCGGGGAGCTGTTTTTT
CDR3: CASSTGLAGFTGELFF

length: 15
J: TRBJ2-7
D: -
V: TRBV5-1
size: -
DNA: TGCGCCAGCAGCCCGGGACAAGGTGGCCCCTACGAGCAGTACTTC
CDR3: CASSPGQGGPYEQYF

length: 11
J: TRBJ2-1
D: -
V: TRBV19
size: -
DNA: TGTGCCAGTAGTATCCGTAATGAGCAGTTCTTC
CDR3: CASSIRNEQFF

length: 13
J: TRBJ2-3
D: -
V: TRBV7-2
size: -
DNA: TGTGCCAGCAGCTTACCAAACACAGATACGCAGTATTTT
CDR3: CASSLPNTDTQYF

length: 13
J: TRBJ2-5
D: TRBD2
V: TRBV2
size: -
DNA: TGTGCCAGCAGTAGCGGGGGTTGGGAGACCCAGTACTTC
CDR3: CASSSGGWETQYF

length: 15
J: TRBJ2-2
D: TRBD1
V: TRBV19
size: few
DNA: TGTGCCAGTAGTCGAGACAGGGGGCAGAGCGGGGAGCTGTTTTTT
CDR3: CASSRDRGQSGELFF

length: 13
J: TRBJ1-2
D: -
V: TRBV28
size: medium-sized
DNA: TGTGCCAGCAGTTTGGTGGGGCGCGATGGCTACACCTTC
CDR3: CASSLVGRDGYTF

length: 14
J: TRBJ2-7
D: TRBD1
V: TRBV2
size: -
DNA: TGTGCCAGCAGGACAGGGTTAGAGTCCTACGAGCAGTACTTC
CDR3: CASRTGLESYEQYF

length: 16
J: TRBJ2-6
D: TRBD1
V: TRBV6-4
size: -
DNA: TGTGCCAGCACCCGGGACAGCGTCTCTGGGGCCAACGTCCTGACTTTC
CDR3: CASTRDSVSGANVLTF

length: 15
J: TRBJ1-4
D: -
V: TRBV6-1
size: -
DNA: TGTGCCAGCAGTGCGGGGAGGACAACTAATGAAAAACTGTTTTTT
CDR3: CASSAGRTTNEKLFF

length: 13
J: TRBJ2-7
D: TRBD1
V: TRBV6-5
size: medium-sized
DNA: TGTGCCAGCAGTCACGACAGGGTTCGCGAGCAGTACTTC
CDR3: CASSHDRVREQYF

length: 12
J: TRBJ1-1
D: -
V: TRBV18
size: -
DNA: TGTGCCAGCTCACTTCCGACAGGCCCGCCCTTCTTT
CDR3: CASSLPTGPPFF

length: 13
J: TRBJ1-2
D: TRBD1
V: TRBV6-4
size: once
DNA: TGTGCCAGCAGTGACCAAGGGGGCGGTGGCTACACCTTC
CDR3: CASSDQGGGGYTF